This T cell receptor (beta chain) was captured by sequencing in a study of cytomegalovirus exposure and HLA in healthy donors. Looking at the study overall: Ancestry clustering placed around 80% of roughly 400 genotyped donors in the Caucasian-associated cluster. Study outcomes and limitations: Relative to the approximately 630-donor mean, N-insertions were reportedly fewer in an Asian-associated ancestry cluster in a later analysis. The dataset shows that most TCR sequences were rare, while some public TCRs occurred in many donors.

As concerns this clone: The antigen is undetermined.

PCR used 60 Vbeta primers and 13 Jbeta primers. The protocol was immunoSEQ multiplex PCR, while the TCRdb copy is restricted to in-frame clones and leaves out a portion. The listing records 87,000 or so clones. Germline V CDR1 and CDR2: LGHNA, YNFKEQ. Trimming at V came to 0 bases and at J to 4 bases, leaving 4 bases not matched to a gene. This CDR3 has 16 residues. Sequencing used PBMCs. The source is a man in his fifties or sixties in good health and CMV-seropositive. The rearrangement links TRBV4-2 to TRBJ2-3; 10 nucleotides line up with TRBD2. The CDR3 loop is CASSQEVAGGADTQYF. CDR3 DNA sequence: TGTGCCAGCAGCCAAGAGGTAGCGGGAGGCGCAGATACGCAGTATTTT.